This T cell receptor (beta chain) was recorded in a study of blood T cell repertoires in COVID-19 (dated by TCRdb to the early 2020s). Looking at the study overall: Samples from collaborators originated in the United States, Italy and Spain and spanned both the acute and convalescent phases of COVID-19. The samples were drawn from two sources: the first 160 participants of the ongoing ImmuneRACE study, and 1,200 or so subjects contributed by 6 global collaborators. The repertoires were released in a freely available public database meant as a resource for research on the immune response to SARS-CoV-2. HLA class I and class II types, where available, came from metadata supplied by the sample provider rather than from assay-based typing. The sample metadata nearly always contained a de-identified subject ID, COVID-19 status, age in years and sex. The material from the prospective study consisted of cDNA or gDNA derived from T cells, B-cell-depleted T cells, or PBMCs. Deeply sampled blood TCRbeta repertoires from subjects exposed to, actively infected with, or recovered from COVID-19 were included in the dataset.

The immunoSEQ Assay, a bias-controlled multiplex PCR, was used to amplify TCRbeta CDR3 regions from genomic DNA. The source study handled its data this way. Nucleated cell counts per sample were estimated from amplification of reference gene primers within the assay. To quantify the absolute abundance of each unique TCRbeta CDR3 rearrangement, sequence reads were collapsed and filtered. For each sample, productive Simpson clonality was calculated by taking the square root of Simpson's diversity index across productive rearrangements. TCRdb limited this immuneACCESS table to in-frame rearrangements with V and J called. A share of clones is missing; checked studies link under half to unresolved V genes, and the rest is unexplained. V and J calls and clone size follow that table, whereas D and trimming were derived from the DNA. In all, the sample holds about 49,000 clones, and 85% to 90% of those were seen once. Over 10% of the sample is in the top ten clones.

What the research found in general, with its limitations: The amount of clinical and demographic metadata varied by source and participant and was provided uncurated.

With respect to this clone: Which antigen it targets is not known. No quality values exist for individual bases; no much larger clone is one base distant.

CDR1 and CDR2 are drawn from the germline V gene: MNHEY, SVGEGT. V is trimmed back by 6 bases and J by 1 base, and the junction contains 5 bases that no gene match accounts for. There are 16 amino acids in the CDR3, from cysteine to phenylalanine inclusive. The CDR3 DNA has 48 bases and is translated from base 1. Each collaborating institution followed its own protocols to collect whole blood in K2EDTA tubes. For TCRbeta analysis, collaborator samples were shipped as frozen whole blood, as isolated PBMCs, or as DNA extracted from either sample type. The source is an elderly man with acute or convalescent COVID-19. The source material was peripheral blood. The rearrangement combines TRBV6-2 or TRBV6-3 with TRBJ1-5, with 11 central nucleotides matching TRBD1. The CDR3 reads CASRPGDRGSNQPQHF. The DNA is as follows: TGTGCCAGCAGGCCTGGGGACAGGGGGAGCAATCAGCCCCAGCATTTT.